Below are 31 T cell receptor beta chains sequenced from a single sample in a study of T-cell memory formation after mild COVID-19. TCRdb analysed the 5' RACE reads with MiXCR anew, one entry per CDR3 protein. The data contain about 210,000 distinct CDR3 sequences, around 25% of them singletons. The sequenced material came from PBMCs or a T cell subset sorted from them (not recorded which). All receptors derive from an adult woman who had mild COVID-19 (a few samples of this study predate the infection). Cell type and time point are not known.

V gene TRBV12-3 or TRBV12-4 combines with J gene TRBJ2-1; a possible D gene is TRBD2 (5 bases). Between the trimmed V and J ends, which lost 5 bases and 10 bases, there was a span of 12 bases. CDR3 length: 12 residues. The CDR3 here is CASSPGEGEQFF. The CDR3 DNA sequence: TGTGCCAGCAGTCCCGGGGAAGGAGAGCAGTTCTTC.

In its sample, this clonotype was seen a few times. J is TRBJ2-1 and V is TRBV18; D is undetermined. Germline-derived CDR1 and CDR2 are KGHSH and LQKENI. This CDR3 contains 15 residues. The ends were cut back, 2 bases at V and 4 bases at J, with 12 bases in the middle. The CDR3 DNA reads TGTGCCAGCTCACCAAGGTACTCCGAGTACAATGAGCAGTTCTTC. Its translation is CASSPRYSEYNEQFF.

Here the CDR3 reads CASSLEVSSYNEQFF. The CDR3 DNA reads TGTGCCAGCAGCCTCGAAGTGAGCTCCTACAATGAGCAGTTCTTC. The V call is TRBV3-1, the J call TRBJ2-1; D remains unclear. There are 15 residues in the CDR3. Germline CDR1 reads LGHDT; CDR2 reads YNNKEL (reference sequence). Trimming stripped 4 bases from V and 0 bases from J, with 10 bases between.

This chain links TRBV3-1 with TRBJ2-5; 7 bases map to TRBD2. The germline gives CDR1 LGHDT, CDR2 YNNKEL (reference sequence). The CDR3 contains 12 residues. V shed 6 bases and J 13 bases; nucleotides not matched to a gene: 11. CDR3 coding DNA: TGTGCCAGCAGGACCACTAGCGCCGATTTGTACTTC. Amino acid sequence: CASRTTSADLYF.

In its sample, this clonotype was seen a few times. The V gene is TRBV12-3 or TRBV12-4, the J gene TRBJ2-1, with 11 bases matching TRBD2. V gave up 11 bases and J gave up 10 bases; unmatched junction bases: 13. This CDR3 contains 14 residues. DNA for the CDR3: TGTGCCTCAAGGACTAGCGGGCCACTCCGGGAGCAGTTCTTC. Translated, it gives CASRTSGPLREQFF.

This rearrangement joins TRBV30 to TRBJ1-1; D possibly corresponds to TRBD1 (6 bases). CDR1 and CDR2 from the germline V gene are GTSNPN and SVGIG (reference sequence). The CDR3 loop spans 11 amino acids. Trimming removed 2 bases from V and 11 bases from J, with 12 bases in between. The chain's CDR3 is CAWSTGMGAFF. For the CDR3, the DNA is TGTGCCTGGAGTACAGGGATGGGTGCTTTCTTT.

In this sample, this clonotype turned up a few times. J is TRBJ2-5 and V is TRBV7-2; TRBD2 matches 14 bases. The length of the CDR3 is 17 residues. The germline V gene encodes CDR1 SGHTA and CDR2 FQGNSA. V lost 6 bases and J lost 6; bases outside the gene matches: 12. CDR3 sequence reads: CASRSSGLAGVGKTQYF. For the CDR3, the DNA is TGTGCCAGCAGATCATCGGGACTAGCGGGGGTTGGAAAGACCCAGTACTTC.

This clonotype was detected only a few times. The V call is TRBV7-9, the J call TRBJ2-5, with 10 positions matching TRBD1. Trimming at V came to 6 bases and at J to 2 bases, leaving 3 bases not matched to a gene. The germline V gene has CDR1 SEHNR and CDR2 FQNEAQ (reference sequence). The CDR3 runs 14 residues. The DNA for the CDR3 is TGTGCCAGCAGTTGGGGACAGGGGCAAGAGACCCAGTACTTC. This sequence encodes CASSWGQGQETQYF.

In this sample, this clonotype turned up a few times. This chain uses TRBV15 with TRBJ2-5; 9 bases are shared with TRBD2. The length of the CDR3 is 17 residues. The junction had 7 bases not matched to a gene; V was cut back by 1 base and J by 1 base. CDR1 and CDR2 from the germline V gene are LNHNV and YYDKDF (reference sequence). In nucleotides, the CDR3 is TGTGCCACCAGCAGAGGTGGCGGGAGGGCCTTCCAAGAGACCCAGTACTTC. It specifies CATSRGGGRAFQETQYF.

The CDR3 here is CASSVSPRDTQYF. CDR3 sequence (DNA): TGTGCCAGCAGTGTATCGCCCCGAGATACGCAGTATTTT. The gene calls are TRBV2 and TRBJ2-3; no firm D call. Germline V gene data show CDR1 as SNHLY and CDR2 as FYNNEI. V gave up 4 bases and J gave up 5 bases, with 10 bases separating them. The CDR3 has 13 amino acids.

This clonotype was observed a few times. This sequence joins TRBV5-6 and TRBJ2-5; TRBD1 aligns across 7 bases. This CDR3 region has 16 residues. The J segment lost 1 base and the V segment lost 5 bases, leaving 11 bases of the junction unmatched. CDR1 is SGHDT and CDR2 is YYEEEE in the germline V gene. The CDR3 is CASSLLVQGTQETQYF. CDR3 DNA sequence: TGTGCCAGCAGTCTTCTTGTACAGGGGACCCAAGAGACCCAGTACTTC.

CDR3 loop: CASSELGVNEQFF. CDR3 in DNA: TGTGCCAGCAGTGAACTCGGCGTTAATGAGCAGTTCTTC. This chain joins TRBV6-1 and TRBJ2-1; D is ambiguous. Trimming took 2 bases from V and 7 from J, leaving 9 bases between them. This CDR3 has 13 residues. Germline CDR1 and CDR2: MNHNS and SASEGT.

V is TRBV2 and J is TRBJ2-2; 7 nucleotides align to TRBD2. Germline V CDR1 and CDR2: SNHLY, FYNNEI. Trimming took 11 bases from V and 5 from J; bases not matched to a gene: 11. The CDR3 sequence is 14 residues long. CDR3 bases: TGTGCCCGGCCCGCGGGAGTCGGAACCGGGGAGCTGTTTTTT. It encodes CARPAGVGTGELFF.

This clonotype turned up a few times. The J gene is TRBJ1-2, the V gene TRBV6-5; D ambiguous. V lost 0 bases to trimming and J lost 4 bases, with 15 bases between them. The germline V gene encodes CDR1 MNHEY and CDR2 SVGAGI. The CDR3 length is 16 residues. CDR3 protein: CASSYSNGLAAYGYTF. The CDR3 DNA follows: TGTGCCAGCAGTTACTCGAATGGATTGGCCGCCTATGGCTACACCTTC.

CDR3 bases: TGTGCCAGCAGCCCCGGACTAACCTACGAGCAGTACTTC. It yields the protein CASSPGLTYEQYF. The V gene is TRBV7-9, the J gene TRBJ2-7; a possible D gene is TRBD2 (6 bases). The V and J ends lost 5 bases and 2 bases respectively, with 10 bases between them. Germline V lookup: CDR1 SEHNR, CDR2 FQNEAQ (reference sequence). This CDR3 has 13 residues.

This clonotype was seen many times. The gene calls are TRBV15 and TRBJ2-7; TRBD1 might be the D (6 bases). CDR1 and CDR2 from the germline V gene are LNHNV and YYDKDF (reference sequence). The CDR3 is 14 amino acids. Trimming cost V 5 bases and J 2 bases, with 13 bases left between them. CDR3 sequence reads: CATSRTRTAYEQYF. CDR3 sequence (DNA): TGTGCCACCAGCCGAACCAGGACAGCCTACGAGCAGTACTTC.

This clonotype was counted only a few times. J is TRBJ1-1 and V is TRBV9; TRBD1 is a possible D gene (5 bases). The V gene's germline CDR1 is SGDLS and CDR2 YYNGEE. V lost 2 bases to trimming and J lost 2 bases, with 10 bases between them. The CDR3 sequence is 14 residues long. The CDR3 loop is CASSVGDPNTEAFF. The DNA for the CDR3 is TGTGCCAGCAGCGTTGGGGACCCTAACACTGAAGCTTTCTTT.

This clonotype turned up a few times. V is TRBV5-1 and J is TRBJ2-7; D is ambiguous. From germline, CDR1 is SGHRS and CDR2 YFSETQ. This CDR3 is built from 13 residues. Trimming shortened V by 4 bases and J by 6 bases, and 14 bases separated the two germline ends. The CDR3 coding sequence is TGCGCCAGCAGCCAACCACGGGCCAGCGAGCAGTACTTC. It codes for CASSQPRASEQYF.

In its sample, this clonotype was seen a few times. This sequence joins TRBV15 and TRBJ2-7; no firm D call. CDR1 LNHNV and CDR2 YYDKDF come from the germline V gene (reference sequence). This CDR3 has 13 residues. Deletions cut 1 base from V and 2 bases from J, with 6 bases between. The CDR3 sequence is CATSRGEAYEQYF. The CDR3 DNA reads TGTGCCACCAGCAGAGGGGAAGCCTACGAGCAGTACTTC.

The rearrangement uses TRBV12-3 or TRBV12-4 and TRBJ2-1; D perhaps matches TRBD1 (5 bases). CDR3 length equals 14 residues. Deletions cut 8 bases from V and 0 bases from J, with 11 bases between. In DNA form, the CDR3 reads TGTGCCAGCGGGGCCTCAAGCTCCTACAATGAGCAGTTCTTC. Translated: CASGASSSYNEQFF.

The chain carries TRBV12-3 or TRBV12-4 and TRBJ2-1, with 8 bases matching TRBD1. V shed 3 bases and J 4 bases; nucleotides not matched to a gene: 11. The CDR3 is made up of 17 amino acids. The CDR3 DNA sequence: TGTGCCAGCAGTTTTGGATCCAGGGACAGGAGATACAATGAGCAGTTCTTC. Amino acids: CASSFGSRDRRYNEQFF.

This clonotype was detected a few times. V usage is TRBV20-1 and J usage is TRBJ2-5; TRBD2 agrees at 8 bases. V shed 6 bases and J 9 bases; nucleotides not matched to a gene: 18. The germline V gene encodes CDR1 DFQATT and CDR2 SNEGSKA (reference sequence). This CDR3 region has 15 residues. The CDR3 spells CSARPDRAGERSQYF. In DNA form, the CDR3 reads TGCAGTGCCAGACCCGATCGAGCGGGAGAGAGATCCCAGTACTTC.

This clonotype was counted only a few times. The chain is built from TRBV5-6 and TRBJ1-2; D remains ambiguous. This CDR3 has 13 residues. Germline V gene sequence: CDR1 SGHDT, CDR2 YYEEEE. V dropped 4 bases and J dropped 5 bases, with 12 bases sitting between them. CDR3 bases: TGTGCCAGCAGCAAAAGACGCCTATATGGCTACACCTTC. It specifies CASSKRRLYGYTF.

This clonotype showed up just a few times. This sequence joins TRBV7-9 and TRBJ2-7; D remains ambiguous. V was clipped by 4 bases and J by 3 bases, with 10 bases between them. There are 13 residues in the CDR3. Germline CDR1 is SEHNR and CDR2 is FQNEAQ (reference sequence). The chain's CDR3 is CASSSVGIYEQYF. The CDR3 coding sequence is TGTGCCAGCAGCTCGGTCGGTATCTACGAGCAGTACTTC.

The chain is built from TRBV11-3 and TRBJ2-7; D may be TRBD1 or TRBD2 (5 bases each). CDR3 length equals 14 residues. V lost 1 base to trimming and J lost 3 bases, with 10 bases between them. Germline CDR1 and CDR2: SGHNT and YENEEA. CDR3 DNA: TGTGCCAGCAGCTTAGGAGGGGACGACTACGAGCAGTACTTC. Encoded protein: CASSLGGDDYEQYF.

The CDR3 bases are TGTGCCAGCAGTTTTAGTGCGGGAGGAGCGATGTTTTTT. It translates to CASSFSAGGAMFF. The chain employs TRBV7-3 and TRBJ2-2; 8 bases map to TRBD2. With 6 bases clipped from V and 15 bases from J, the junction kept 12 bases outside the gene matches. The CDR3 consists of 13 residues. Looked up from germline, CDR1 is SGHTA and CDR2 is FQGTGA. The whole variable domain, remainder taken from reference TRBV7-3 and TRBJ2-2, is GAGVSQTPSNKVTEKGKYVELRCDPISGHTALYWYRQSLGQGPEFLIYFQGTGAADDSGLPNDRFFAVRPEGSVSTLKIQRTERGDSAVYLCASSFSAGGAMFFGEGSRLTVL.

This chain's CDR3 is CASSQTTTRGEQYF. The CDR3 DNA reads TGTGCCAGCAGCCAGACAACGACTAGGGGCGAGCAGTACTTC. The chain combines TRBV3-1 with TRBJ2-7; weak D call: TRBD2 (6 bases). Trimming took 3 bases from V and 6 from J, leaving 15 bases between them. Germline CDR1 and CDR2: LGHDT and YNNKEL (reference sequence). The CDR3 extends over 14 amino acids.

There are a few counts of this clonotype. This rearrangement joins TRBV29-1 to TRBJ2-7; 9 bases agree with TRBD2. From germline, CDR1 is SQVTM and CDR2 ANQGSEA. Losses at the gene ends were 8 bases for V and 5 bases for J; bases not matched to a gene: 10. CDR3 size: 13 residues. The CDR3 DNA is TGCAGCTTCTATAGCGGGAGCGACAACGAGCAGTACTTC. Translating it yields CSFYSGSDNEQYF.

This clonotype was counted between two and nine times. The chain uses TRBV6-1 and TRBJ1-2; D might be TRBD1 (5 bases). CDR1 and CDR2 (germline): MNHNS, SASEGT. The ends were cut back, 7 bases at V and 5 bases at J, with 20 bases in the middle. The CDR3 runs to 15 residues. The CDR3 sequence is CASITSRVGGYGYTF. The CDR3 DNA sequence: TGTGCCAGCATAACAAGTCGGGTTGGGGGATATGGCTACACCTTC.

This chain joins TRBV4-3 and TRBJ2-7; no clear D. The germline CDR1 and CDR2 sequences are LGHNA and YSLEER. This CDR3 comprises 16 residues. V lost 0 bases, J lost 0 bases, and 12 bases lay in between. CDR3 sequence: CASSQDYGVSSYEQYF. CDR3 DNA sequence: TGCGCCAGCAGCCAAGATTATGGCGTGAGCTCCTACGAGCAGTACTTC.

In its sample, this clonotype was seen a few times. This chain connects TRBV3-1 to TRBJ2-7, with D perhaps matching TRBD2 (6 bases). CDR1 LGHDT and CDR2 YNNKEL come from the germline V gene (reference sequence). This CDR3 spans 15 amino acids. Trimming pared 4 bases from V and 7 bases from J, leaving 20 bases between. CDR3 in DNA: TGTGCCAGCAGCCTTGGGGGGTCTGGGCGTGAAGAGCAGTACTTC. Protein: CASSLGGSGREEQYF.